This TCR beta chain is from a study of lymphopenia after photon versus proton radiotherapy. The protocol was immunoSEQ multiplex PCR, while the TCRdb copy is restricted to in-frame clones and leaves out a portion. The sample holds around 24,000 clones, around 83% seen once. V was shortened by 0 bases and J by 2 bases, with 0 bases between the two germline ends. This CDR3 has 12 residues. Germline CDR1 SEHNR, CDR2 FQNEAQ (reference sequence). Details on this clone: As yet, its antigen is unknown.

Study outcomes and limitations: Survival link was tested only in deceased patients; proton benefit remains a possibility. Oligoclonal CD8+ Temra expansion after nadir drove photon patients' diversity drop. Proton therapy kept repertoires fairly stable, unlike photons, which gained effector/memory cells.

This sequence was found in a woman aged 45-65 years with pancreatic cancer. Sequenced material: peripheral blood, taken from a patient treated with photon-based radiotherapy. This rearrangement joins TRBV7-9 to TRBJ2-3; D is uncertain. The CDR3 sequence is CASSLATDTQYF. In DNA, the CDR3 is TGTGCCAGCAGCTTAGCCACAGATACGCAGTATTTT.